What follows describes a single TCR beta chain. This clonotype occurred a few times. It lacks a known antigen. No much larger clone is present one base from it, and per-base qualities are unavailable. Receptor libraries were prepared by 5' RACE. Sequencer: Illumina HiSeq 2500. A second PCR of roughly 6 to 12 cycles was performed with a sample-barcoded 5' primer and a J-beta primer mix. A template-switch 5' adaptor carrying 12 random nucleotides introduced a unique molecular identifier onto each TCR beta cDNA molecule. Each sample yielded at least 3 million CDR3-containing paired-end reads. The Mint cDNA synthesis kit, primed by a TRBC-specific oligonucleotide, was used to synthesize first-strand cDNA from all RNA. After uracil-DNA glycosylase treatment, a first 18-cycle PCR used universal primers M1SS and BC2_uni_R on all cDNA. On the study's bioinformatics: Normalization of each sample was performed by random selection of 1 million high-quality reads, each carrying a distinct molecular identifier. Instead of being binned into consensus sequences, reads that shared molecular identifiers were thrown out. CDR3 identification, clonotype clustering and error correction used MiTCR with a Q25 quality threshold and the strictest error-elimination algorithm. A nonparametric unseen species model with Euler transformation was used to estimate lower-bound total TCR beta diversity. In-frame beta chains were kept once TCRdb had trimmed the public reads at Q25 with fastp and called clones with MiXCR. A single entry per CDR3 protein holds the most common genes and DNA from its merged rows. V and J calls and clone size were set by TCRdb, not the authors. Recorded for this sample are 650,000 to 1,000,000 distinct CDR3 sequences; around 36% of them occurred a single time. The top ten clones comprise approximately 12% of the sample.

Systemically healthy Caucasian individuals from Russia, around 39 in total and aged about 6 to 95 years, were included as donors. Roughly 9 milliliters of peripheral blood were drawn from each donor into EDTA-treated Vacutainer tubes. Ficoll-Paque density-gradient centrifugation was used to isolate PBMCs, with at least 6.5 million per sample. Total RNA, at least 6 micrograms per sample, was extracted from PBMCs with Trizol reagent. For every donor, flow cytometry on a PBMC aliquot measured the percentage of naive CD45RAhigh/CD27high T cells. The germline V gene encodes CDR1 DFQATT and CDR2 SNEGSKA (reference sequence). The CDR3 holds 13 amino acids from the cysteine to the phenylalanine. The retained sequence is limited to the CDR3, 39 bases, with the frame set at the first base. V lost 7 bases and J lost 0 bases; the stretch between them is 10 bases long. This entry belongs to a study of blood T cells in healthy people across ages (dated by TCRdb to 2015 to 2017). Study-wide context: Template switching captured roughly one uniquely barcoded TCR beta cDNA molecule per two T cells in model experiments. The study measured age-related changes in TCR beta repertoire diversity using deep sequencing normalized with unique cDNA molecular identifiers. The donors were divided into four age groups: young (average approximately 16 years), middle-aged (approximately 39), aged (roughly 66) and long-lived (82). To avoid experimental bias, donors of different ages were randomly spread across the sequencing lanes. The study analyzed two additional independent replicas of 1 million unique cDNA reads from the same blood draw for two donors, one aged 18 to 29 and one aged 80 or older. Study-wide conclusions, independent of this receptor: Observed TCR beta diversity per million T cells fell roughly linearly with age, and a significant reduction was already apparent by age roughly 41. Bulk unsorted PBMC profiling prevented conclusive comparison of naive and antigen-experienced compartments. Donor CMV infection status was unknown, potentially confounding age-related changes in expanded clonotypes. Estimates of total diversity based on one million sequenced T cells were considered lower bounds and underestimates. There was a strong correlation between observed TCR beta diversity and the percentage of naive T cells measured by flow cytometry. Compared with the aged group, more naive CD4+ T cells, fewer expanded clones and increased TCR diversity were shown by the long-lived group, suggesting age selection.

This clonotype was sampled from a man aged 18 to 29 in good health. The sample comprised blood. Rearrangement joined TRBV20-1 to TRBJ1-5; tentative D gene TRBD1, with 5 bases matching. The DNA is as follows: TGCAGTGTTTCCGGGACTAGCAATCAGCCCCAGCATTTT. This is translated as CSVSGTSNQPQHF.